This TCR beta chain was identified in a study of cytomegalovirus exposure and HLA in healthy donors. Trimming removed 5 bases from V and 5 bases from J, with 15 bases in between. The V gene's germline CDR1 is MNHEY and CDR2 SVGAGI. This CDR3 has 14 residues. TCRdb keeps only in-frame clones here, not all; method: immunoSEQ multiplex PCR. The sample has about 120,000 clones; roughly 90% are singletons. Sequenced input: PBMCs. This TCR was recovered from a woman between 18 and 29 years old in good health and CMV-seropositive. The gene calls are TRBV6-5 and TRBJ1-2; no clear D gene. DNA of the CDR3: TGTGCCAGCAGTGGAGGGAGAGGGTTTTATGGCTACACCTTC. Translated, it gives CASSGGRGFYGYTF.